These T cell receptor beta chains were read from a single sample in a study of T cell repertoires in cytomegalovirus infection. In TCRdb, the reads were re-called with MiXCR into one record per CDR3 protein. The sample shows about 570,000 distinct CDR3 sequences, around 40% of them seen only once. Their specific antigens are unknown. The starting material was cultured PBMCs, obtained from culture after CMV antigen stimulation. These receptors were collected from a human donor in good health (CMV status not recorded). Some clones in this sample may be carry-over from other donors' samples. The conserved cysteine and the conserved F or W are not part of the CDR3 here. Clone size is shown for a subset of rows, as once, few, many or a class of expanded clone.

v_gene: TRBV9; j_gene: TRBJ2-5; abundance: .; CDR3aa: AHPTREDSETQY
v_gene: TRBV29-1; j_gene: TRBJ2-5; abundance: .; CDR3aa: SVLGGTSGRDETQY
v_gene: TRBV7-9; j_gene: TRBJ1-2; abundance: .; CDR3aa: ASSESRGNYGYT
v_gene: TRBV7-8; j_gene: TRBJ1-5; abundance: few; CDR3aa: ASSFGVTSNQPQH
v_gene: TRBV12-3/TRBV12-4; j_gene: TRBJ2-5; abundance: few; CDR3aa: ASSIGLAGVETQY
v_gene: TRBV7-2; j_gene: TRBJ2-6; abundance: few; CDR3aa: ASSPSEYGANVLT
v_gene: TRBV7-8; j_gene: TRBJ2-5; abundance: few; CDR3aa: ASSQRLADQETQY
v_gene: TRBV7-2; j_gene: TRBJ2-3; abundance: .; CDR3aa: ASSPGGGALRYTQY
v_gene: TRBV19; j_gene: TRBJ1-1; abundance: few; CDR3aa: ASNPNRENTEAF
v_gene: TRBV2; j_gene: TRBJ1-6; abundance: .; CDR3aa: ASSEGIQHISYNSPLH
v_gene: TRBV7-9; j_gene: TRBJ2-5; abundance: many; CDR3aa: ASSLVSGQGLETQY
v_gene: TRBV7-2; j_gene: TRBJ1-5; abundance: .; CDR3aa: ASSFGHGPFSNQPQH
v_gene: TRBV19; j_gene: TRBJ2-1; abundance: .; CDR3aa: ASSPRLAGVYEQF
v_gene: TRBV7-6; j_gene: TRBJ2-3; abundance: .; CDR3aa: ASSLGRTAPGDTQY
v_gene: TRBV7-2; j_gene: TRBJ2-3; abundance: few; CDR3aa: ASSLSREMYTQY
v_gene: TRBV7-2; j_gene: TRBJ1-5; abundance: many; CDR3aa: ASSPLGGMQPQH
v_gene: TRBV12-3/TRBV12-4; j_gene: TRBJ2-5; abundance: few; CDR3aa: ASSPGGLAGVLETQY
v_gene: TRBV6-1; j_gene: TRBJ1-2; abundance: .; CDR3aa: ASRWDRGLLGYGYT
v_gene: TRBV28; j_gene: TRBJ1-6; abundance: .; CDR3aa: ASNPGVTPLH
v_gene: TRBV11-2; j_gene: TRBJ2-1; abundance: .; CDR3aa: ASSPFYNEQF
v_gene: TRBV6-1; j_gene: TRBJ2-1; abundance: .; CDR3aa: ASSAGLAYNEQF
v_gene: TRBV7-4; j_gene: TRBJ2-5; abundance: .; CDR3aa: ASSLGWQLQETQY
v_gene: TRBV10-3; j_gene: TRBJ2-3; abundance: few; CDR3aa: AIRTGGFGTDTQY
v_gene: TRBV12-3/TRBV12-4; j_gene: TRBJ1-3; abundance: few; CDR3aa: ASSPPVNSGNTIY
v_gene: TRBV4-2; j_gene: TRBJ1-2; abundance: few; CDR3aa: ASSQDTQHHLYGYT
v_gene: TRBV12-3/TRBV12-4; j_gene: TRBJ2-7; abundance: few; CDR3aa: ASSSPLAGEGEQY
v_gene: TRBV4-1; j_gene: TRBJ1-2; abundance: .; CDR3aa: ASSPQGGSYT
v_gene: TRBV12-3/TRBV12-4; j_gene: TRBJ2-5; abundance: many; CDR3aa: ASSLRYQETQY
v_gene: TRBV7-2; j_gene: TRBJ2-7; abundance: few; CDR3aa: ASSLGPLPGAYEQY